This TCR beta chain was recorded in a study of CD8 T cells in Susac syndrome (dated by TCRdb to between 2018 and 2021). Broadly, across the study: Whether CD8+ T cell activation and differentiation in Susac syndrome was antigen driven was tested using repertoire sequencing. Paper-wide results and their limitations: The TCR sequencing and HLA analysis was acknowledged to have included a relatively small number of individuals.

About this clonotype itself: Its recognized antigen is unknown. Qualities for individual bases were not recorded, and no much larger clone is one base off.

RNA was extracted using the RNeasy kit, and roughly 0.5 to 1 microgram was reverse transcribed with random hexamers. The immunoSEQ multiplex PCR assay, covering 54 Vbeta and 13 Jbeta segments, was used to amplify TCR beta CDR3 regions. Bias from PCR amplification was corrected by using a synthetic template baseline for primer optimization and for computational correction. In the original analysis: Reads were annotated to V, D and J genes per IMGT and analyzed with immunoSEQ Analyzer, keeping only productive sequences. To calculate clonality, Shannon entropy was normalized by log2 of the number of productive unique sequences and then subtracted from one. For each patient and control, public and private clones were evaluated within the 100 most prevalent clones. Susac-specific clones were defined as absent from healthy and MS cohorts, 850 to 1,300 published viral clones and other ImmuneACCESS disease sequences. TCRdb ran its own pipeline on the public reads, namely fastp trimming at Q25 and MiXCR clone calling, and kept in-frame beta chains. CDR3 protein duplicates are merged, each entry listing the most common genes and DNA. In this record, the V and J calls reflect TCRdb's handling and not the investigators' own analysis. The sample table holds roughly 120,000 distinct CDR3 sequences, of which roughly 93% were seen once. The ten largest clones take up about 0.09% of the sample.

The V end loses 10 bases and the J end loses 5 bases, and a stretch of 17 bases separates them. The CDR3, cysteine through phenylalanine, is 13 amino acids long. Only the CDR3 DNA stays, 39 bases, in frame from base 1. CDR1 is given as SEHNR and CDR2 as FQNEAQ, both from the germline V gene (reference sequence). High-throughput TCR beta sequencing profiled peripheral blood CD8+ and CD4+ T cells from healthy donors, Susac syndrome patients and multiple sclerosis patients. Treatment-naive patients with stable or active relapsing-remitting disease fulfilling revised McDonald criteria were used as multiple sclerosis controls. Bulk CD8+ and CD4+ T cells were purified by magnetic negative isolation, whereas CD8+ TEMRA cells were enriched by FACS. Blood was collected in EDTA tubes and processed within 24 hours, with PBMCs isolated through density gradient centrifugation. PBMCs intended for TCR sequencing were cryopreserved in liquid nitrogen and were subsequently thawed in a 37 degrees C water bath. The sorted or isolated CD4+, CD8+ and CD8+ TEMRA cells had a purity of 90% or higher.

Sequencing was done on a sample of CD4+ T cells from PBMCs. The sequence derives from a human donor with multiple sclerosis. Rearrangement joined TRBV7-9 to TRBJ2-5; D gene: possibly TRBD1, on 5 matching bases. The CDR3 loop reads CAIGGRVGETQYF. At the DNA level, the sequence is TGTGCCATCGGTGGCAGGGTGGGGGAGACCCAGTACTTC.